Below, one TCR beta chain is given with its context. The target antigen is unknown. The method was immunoSEQ multiplex PCR; TCRdb's version includes in-frame clones alone and lacks a portion of them. There are some 120,000 clones in the sample; approximately 86% occur only once, and about 14% lies in the top ten. The data originate from a study of PD-1 blockade in mismatch repair-deficient tumors. The germline V gene has CDR1 MNHNS and CDR2 SASEGT. This CDR3 is built from 15 residues. J lost 10 bases, V lost 6 bases, and 10 bases had no gene match. Findings and limits, study-wide: Tumor-resident clones, often undetectable pretreatment in blood, expanded then contracted after pembrolizumab.

The sequence was obtained from an adult with mismatch repair-deficient cancer. The sample here was peripheral blood, taken 44 weeks after starting pembrolizumab. The rearrangement links TRBV6-1 to TRBJ2-3; 13 bases map to TRBD2. CDR3 region: CASSYGTSGTLAQYF. The DNA for the CDR3 is TGTGCCAGCAGCTACGGGACTAGCGGGACCCTTGCGCAGTATTTT.